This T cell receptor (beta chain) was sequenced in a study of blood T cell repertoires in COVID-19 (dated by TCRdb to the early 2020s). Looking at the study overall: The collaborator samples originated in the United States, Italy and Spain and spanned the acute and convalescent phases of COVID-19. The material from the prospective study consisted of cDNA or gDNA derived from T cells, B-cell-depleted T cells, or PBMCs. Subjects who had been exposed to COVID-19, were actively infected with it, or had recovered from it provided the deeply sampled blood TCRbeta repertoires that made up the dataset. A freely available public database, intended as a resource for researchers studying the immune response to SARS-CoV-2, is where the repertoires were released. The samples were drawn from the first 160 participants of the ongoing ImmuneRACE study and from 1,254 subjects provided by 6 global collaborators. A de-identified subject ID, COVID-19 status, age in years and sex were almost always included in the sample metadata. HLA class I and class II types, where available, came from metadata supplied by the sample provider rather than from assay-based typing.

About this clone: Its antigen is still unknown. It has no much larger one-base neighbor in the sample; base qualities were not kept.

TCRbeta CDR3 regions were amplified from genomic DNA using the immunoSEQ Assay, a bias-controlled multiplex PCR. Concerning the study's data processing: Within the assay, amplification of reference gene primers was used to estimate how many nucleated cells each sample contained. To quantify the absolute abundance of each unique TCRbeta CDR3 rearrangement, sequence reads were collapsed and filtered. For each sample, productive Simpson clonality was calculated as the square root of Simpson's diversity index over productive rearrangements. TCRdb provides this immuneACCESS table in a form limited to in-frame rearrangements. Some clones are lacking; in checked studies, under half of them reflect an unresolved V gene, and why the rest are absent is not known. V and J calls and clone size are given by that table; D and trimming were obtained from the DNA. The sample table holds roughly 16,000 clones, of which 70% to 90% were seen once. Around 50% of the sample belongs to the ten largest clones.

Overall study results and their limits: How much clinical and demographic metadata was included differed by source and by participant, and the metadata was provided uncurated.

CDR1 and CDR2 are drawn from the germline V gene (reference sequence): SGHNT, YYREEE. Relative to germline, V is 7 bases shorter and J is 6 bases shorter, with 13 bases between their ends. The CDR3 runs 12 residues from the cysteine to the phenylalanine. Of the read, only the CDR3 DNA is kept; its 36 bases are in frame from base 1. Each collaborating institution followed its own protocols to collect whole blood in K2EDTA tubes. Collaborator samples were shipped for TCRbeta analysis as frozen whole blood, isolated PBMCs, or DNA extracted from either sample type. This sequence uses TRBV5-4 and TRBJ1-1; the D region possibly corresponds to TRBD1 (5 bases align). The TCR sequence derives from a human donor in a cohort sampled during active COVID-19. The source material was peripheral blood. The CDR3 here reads CASWGGRAEAFF. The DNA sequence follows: TGTGCCAGCTGGGGGGGTCGGGCTGAAGCTTTCTTT. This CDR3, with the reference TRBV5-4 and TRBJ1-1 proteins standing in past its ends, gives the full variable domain ETGVTQSPTHLIKTRGQQVTLRCSSQSGHNTVSWYQQALGQGPQFIFQYYREEENGRGNFPPRFSGLQFPNYSSELNVNALELDDSALYLCASWGGRAEAFFGQGTRLTVV.